The 20 T cell receptor beta chains below come from one sample, sequenced in a study of T cell responses to AZD1222 COVID-19 vaccine. Assay used: immunoSEQ multiplex PCR; TCRdb lists only in-frame clones, some missing. Of 95,000 to 110,000 clones in the sample, around nine tenths were seen once. The material was peripheral blood, obtained 28 days after the second dose of the MenACWY control vaccine. The receptors come from an adult who received the MenACWY meningococcal vaccine as a control.

The chain is built from TRBV7-6 and TRBJ1-3; 7 bases match TRBD1. CDR3 length: 14 residues. CDR1 is SGHVS and CDR2 is FNYEAQ in the germline V gene. The ends lost 5 bases at V and 4 bases at J; junction bases unmatched: 5. DNA of the CDR3: TGTGCCAGCAGCCAGGGGGGGTCAGGAAACACCATATATTTT. Its protein product is CASSQGGSGNTIYF.

This chain connects TRBV6-5 to TRBJ1-5, with D tentatively TRBD1 (6 bases). CDR3 size: 13 residues. With 1 base removed from V and 7 bases from J, the gap between germline ends came to 8 bases. CDR1 and CDR2 (germline): MNHEY, SVGAGI. CDR3 in amino acids: CASSYYRDQPQHF. The CDR3 DNA reads as TGTGCCAGCAGTTACTACAGGGACCAGCCCCAGCATTTT.

This clone was seen a handful of times. The gene calls are TRBV6-1 and TRBJ1-1; tentative D call: TRBD1 (6 bases). V was trimmed by 3 bases and J by 4 bases, leaving 18 bases between them. The CDR3 runs to 16 residues. Germline CDR1 MNHNS, CDR2 SASEGT. CDR3 sequence reads: CASSDGQRWGGTEAFF. The CDR3 bases are TGTGCCAGCAGTGATGGACAGCGATGGGGGGGCACTGAAGCTTTCTTT.

This chain connects TRBV24-1 to TRBJ1-1, with D possibly TRBD1 on 5 matching bases. The germline V gene encodes CDR1 KGHDR and CDR2 SFDVKD. CDR3 length equals 12 residues. V was cut by 7 bases and J by 6 bases, with 11 bases left in between. This CDR3 reads CATSVPGAEAFF. The CDR3 bases are TGTGCCACCAGCGTCCCGGGGGCTGAAGCTTTCTTT.

The chain is built from TRBV6-5 and TRBJ2-1; D possibly corresponds to TRBD1 (6 bases). The germline CDR1 and CDR2 sequences are MNHEY and SVGAGI. The length of the CDR3 is 11 residues. V lost 8 bases and J 7 bases, leaving 9 bases between the germline ends. CDR3 sequence (DNA): TGTGCCAGCGCACAGGGAAATGAGCAGTTCTTC. This gives the protein CASAQGNEQFF.

CDR3 sequence reads: CASSRDTGRSYNEQFF. The CDR3 DNA sequence: TGTGCCAGCAGCCGAGATACAGGCAGGTCCTACAATGAGCAGTTCTTC. The chain uses TRBV5-4 and TRBJ2-1; TRBD1 might be the D (5 bases). The CDR3 is made up of 16 amino acids. V was pared by 4 bases and J by 1 base, with 15 bases between. Germline values: CDR1 SGHNT, CDR2 YYREEE (reference sequence).

As regards this clone: Additional DNA sequences in this sample encode the identical CDR3. V is TRBV9 and J is TRBJ1-3, with D perhaps TRBD1 (5 bases). Looked up from germline, CDR1 is SGDLS and CDR2 is YYNGEE. V lost 4 bases and J 4 bases, leaving 15 bases between the germline ends. CDR3 size: 15 residues. The CDR3 spells CASSRLDSSGNTIYF. DNA of the CDR3: TGTGCCAGCAGCCGACTCGACAGTTCAGGAAACACCATATATTTT.

The rearrangement links TRBV30 to TRBJ2-2; 8 bases agree with TRBD2. The germline V gene has CDR1 GTSNPN and CDR2 SVGIG (reference sequence). The CDR3 covers 17 residues. V lost 7 bases and J lost 0; bases outside the gene matches: 13. The CDR3 reads CASPVAGGPANTGELFF. The CDR3 DNA reads as TGTGCCTCCCCTGTTGCGGGGGGACCTGCGAACACCGGGGAGCTGTTTTTT.

The V call is TRBV5-1, the J call TRBJ2-5, with TRBD2 identical over 7 bases. With V trimmed by 5 bases and J by 5 bases, 9 bases remained unmatched. CDR1 and CDR2 (germline): SGHRS, YFSETQ. The CDR3 is 14 residues long. The chain's CDR3 is CASRLQLGGETQYF. The CDR3 DNA reads TGCGCCAGCAGGTTACAGTTGGGGGGGGAGACCCAGTACTTC. Looking up the rest from reference TRBV5-1 and TRBJ2-5 gives the full variable domain: KAGVTQTPRYLIKTRGQQVTLSCSPISGHRSVSWYQQTPGQGLQFLFEYFSETQRNKGNFPGRFSGRQFSNSRSEMNVSTLELGDSALYLCASRLQLGGETQYFGPGTRLLVL.

The chain has TRBV5-1 and TRBJ2-7; 7 bases map to TRBD1. Looked up from germline, CDR1 is SGHRS and CDR2 is YFSETQ. This CDR3 spans 16 amino acids. The V and J ends lost 0 bases and 2 bases, in that order; junction bases with no gene match: 8. The CDR3 loop is CASSLVGPGGTYEQYF. In DNA form, the CDR3 reads TGCGCCAGCAGCTTGGTCGGGCCAGGGGGAACCTACGAGCAGTACTTC.

This chain joins TRBV28 and TRBJ2-5, with D possibly TRBD2 on 5 matching bases. Germline V lookup: CDR1 MDHEN, CDR2 SYDVKM. The CDR3 totals 13 residues. V lost 6 bases to trimming and J lost 4 bases, with 12 bases between them. The CDR3 nucleotides are TGTGCCAGCAGCCCCTTGGGGAGAGAGACCCAGTACTTC. This gives the protein CASSPLGRETQYF.

The chain carries TRBV7-6 and TRBJ2-3; D is tentatively TRBD1 or TRBD2 (5 bases each). The length of the CDR3 is 17 residues. CDR1 and CDR2 from the germline V gene are SGHVS and FNYEAQ. Trimming took off 1 base at V and 2 bases at J, with 16 bases between the two ends. The CDR3 nucleotides are TGTGCCAGCAGCTTAGGACGGGGCCGACCCAACACAGATACGCAGTATTTT. Protein sequence: CASSLGRGRPNTDTQYF.

The V gene is TRBV2, the J gene TRBJ1-1, with unresolved D. The ends were cut back, 0 bases at V and 11 bases at J, with 7 bases in the middle. This CDR3 is built from 11 residues. CDR1 is SNHLY and CDR2 is FYNNEI in the germline V gene. This CDR3 reads CASSEAPRAFF. DNA of the CDR3: TGTGCCAGCAGTGAAGCGCCTAGGGCTTTCTTT.

This clone has only one observation. The chain joins TRBV5-1 to TRBJ1-2; D unresolved. Trimming took off 0 bases at V and 5 bases at J, with 5 bases between the two ends. Germline V CDR1 and CDR2: SGHRS, YFSETQ. CDR3 size: 12 residues. The CDR3: CASSLEGYGYTF. CDR3 sequence (DNA): TGCGCCAGCAGCTTGGAAGGGTATGGCTACACCTTC.

The V call is TRBV9, the J call TRBJ2-1; 10 bases are shared with TRBD2. Trimming at V came to 3 bases and at J to 6 bases, leaving 12 bases not matched to a gene. This CDR3 contains 17 residues. Germline V gives CDR1 SGDLS, CDR2 YYNGEE. As DNA, the CDR3 is TGTGCCAGCAGCGATAAAACCGGGACTAGCGTAGTCAATGAGCAGTTCTTC. This gives the protein CASSDKTGTSVVNEQFF.

Only one count was recorded for this clone. The chain uses TRBV21-1 and TRBJ2-7. TRBV21-1 represents a pseudogene. CDR3 length: 16 amino acids. CDR3: CASSKVGLSISYEQYF. In DNA form, the CDR3 reads TGTGCCAGCAGCAAAGTCGGGCTATCGATCTCCTACGAGCAGTACTTC.

V is TRBV18 and J is TRBJ1-1; D not certain. CDR1 is KGHSH, CDR2 LQKENI, per germline. The CDR3 covers 14 residues. Trimming took off 6 bases at V and 4 bases at J, with 15 bases between the two ends. The DNA for the CDR3 is TGTGCCAGCTCCCAGTTAGGTCGGGGCACTGAAGCTTTCTTT. As protein: CASSQLGRGTEAFF. The variable domain in full, completed from reference TRBV18 and TRBJ1-1, reads NAGVMQNPRHLVRRRGQEARLRCSPMKGHSHVYWYRQLPEEGLKFMVYLQKENIIDESGMPKERFSAEFPKEGPSILRIQQVVRGDSAAYFCASSQLGRGTEAFFGQGTRLTVV.

The rearrangement uses TRBV7-9 and TRBJ2-3, with D perhaps TRBD1 or TRBD2 (6 bases each). V dropped 1 base and J dropped 4 bases, with 18 bases sitting between them. The CDR3 is 17 amino acids. CDR1 and CDR2 (germline): SEHNR, FQNEAQ (reference sequence). DNA for the CDR3: TGTGCCAGCAGCTTAGGATCGTATCCCCGGGGGCCAGATACGCAGTATTTT. Amino acids: CASSLGSYPRGPDTQYF.

The chain recombines TRBV28 with TRBJ2-3, with 7 bases matching TRBD1. This CDR3 is 15 amino acids long. J lost 4 bases, V lost 2 bases, and 6 bases had no gene match. Looked up from germline, CDR1 is MDHEN and CDR2 is SYDVKM. The CDR3 DNA reads TGTGCCAGCAGTTTAGAGGGGGCTAGGGCAGATACGCAGTATTTT. It yields the protein CASSLEGARADTQYF.

V usage is TRBV25-1 and J usage is TRBJ2-1; D unclear. Germline assignment: CDR1 MGHDK and CDR2 SYGVNS. V lost 3 bases to trimming and J lost 6 bases, with 15 bases between them. The CDR3 sequence is 15 residues long. CDR3 sequence (DNA): TGTGCCAGCAGTGACGACAAAGGCGGATTCAATGAGCAGTTCTTC. Protein sequence: CASSDDKGGFNEQFF.